This T cell receptor beta chain emerged from a study of cytomegalovirus exposure and HLA in healthy donors. PCR was performed using 60 Vbeta and 13 Jbeta primers. This table comes from immunoSEQ multiplex PCR, and its TCRdb copy is limited to in-frame clones, with some not included. The table for this sample gives 130,000 or so clones. Sequencing used PBMCs. This TCR came from a woman in her late teens or twenties in good health and CMV-seronegative.

The CDR3 DNA sequence: TGTGCCAGCAGTTCTAGCGGGAGTTCCTACGAGCAGTACTTC. It codes for CASSSSGSSYEQYF. V and J are TRBV6-5 and TRBJ2-7; TRBD2 agrees at 10 bases. V shed 4 bases and J 1 base; nucleotides not matched to a gene: 1. The CDR3 covers 14 residues. Germline CDR1 and CDR2: MNHEY and SVGAGI.